This T cell receptor beta chain stems from a study of Ad26.COV2.S vaccination and SARS-CoV-2 variants. With respect to this clone: Its target is not known.

The treatment was: 15 to 20 received Ad26.COV2.S at low or high dose, single or two shots; 5 received placebo; per-sample allocation not given. Day 63 following the first vaccine or placebo injection was when the samples were taken. Ad26 vector vaccine expressed Wuhan-strain SARS-CoV-2 spike. The J segment lost 5 bases and the V segment lost 4 bases, leaving 3 bases of the junction unmatched. The CDR3 consists of 14 residues. Germline CDR1 is LGHDT and CDR2 is YNNKEL (reference sequence). Notes on the study in general: Comparable non-spike TCR breadth was observed in vaccine and placebo recipients. Participants in the vaccine arm had higher spike-specific TCR breadth; placebo recipients had lower.

Method: immunoSEQ multiplex PCR; TCRdb's copy keeps in-frame clones and lacks some. The sample has a few hundred thousand clones, around 87% seen once. This clonotype originated in a person aged 18-65 years who received the Ad26.COV2.S COVID-19 vaccine or a placebo. The source was peripheral blood, collected in a trial of Ad26.COV2.S vaccine versus placebo. The chain has TRBV3-1 (or the pseudogene TRBV3-2) and TRBJ2-1; TRBD2 agrees at 9 bases. CDR3 nucleotides: TGTGCCAGCAGCCTCCTAGCGGGGAACAATGAGCAGTTCTTC. Translating gives CASSLLAGNNEQFF.